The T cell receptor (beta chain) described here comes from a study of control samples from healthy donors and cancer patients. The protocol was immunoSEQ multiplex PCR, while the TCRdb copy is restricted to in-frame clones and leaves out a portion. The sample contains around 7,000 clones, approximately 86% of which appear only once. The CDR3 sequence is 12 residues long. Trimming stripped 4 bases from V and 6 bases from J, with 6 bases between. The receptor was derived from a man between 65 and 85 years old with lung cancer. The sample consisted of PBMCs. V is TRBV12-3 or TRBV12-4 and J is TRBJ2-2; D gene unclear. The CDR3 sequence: CASSSGSGELFF. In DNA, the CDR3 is TGTGCCAGCAGTTCCGGCTCCGGGGAGCTGTTTTTT.